Below, one TCR beta chain is given with its context. The target of this receptor is not known. Within one base of it there is no much larger clone, and no base qualities were kept. V is clipped by 8 bases and J by 2 bases, and the sequence between their germline boundaries is 10 bases long. The CDR3, cysteine through phenylalanine, is 12 amino acids long. Only the CDR3 part of the read is kept: 36 bases, read in frame from the first base. CDR1 and CDR2, per the germline V gene, are SGHAT and FQNNGV. Library generation was performed with 5' RACE. Sequencing instrument: NextSeq 500. The TCR library protocol attached unique molecular identifiers to individual cDNA molecules to correct for sequencing error and PCR bias. Sequencing covered both TCR alpha and beta chains, and within each sample the abundances of alpha and beta sequences were tightly co-correlated. In the original analysis: Decombinator V4 was used to annotate TCR sequences for V gene, J gene and CDR3. TCRs were defined as expanded if a significant change between any two time points was detected under a Poisson model with p below 0.0001. TCR abundances were normalised to the total number of TCRs sequenced per sample and expressed as counts per million. TRAV1-2 paired with TRAJ12, TRAJ20 or TRAJ33 defined MAIT TCRs, while TRAV10 paired with TRAJ18 defined iNKT TCRs. VDJdb, accessed 1 November 2021, was searched for CMV, EBV and SARS-CoV-2 annotated TCRs, with TCRs annotated for multiple antigens excluded. TCRdb cleaned the public reads at Q25 with fastp, built clones with MiXCR and kept in-frame beta chains. Each entry is one CDR3 protein sequence, shown with its most common DNA and genes. Here the V and J calls rest on TCRdb's processing, not on the authors' analysis. In all, the sample holds more than 80,000 distinct CDR3 sequences, and roughly 15% of those were seen once. Of the sample, under 1.5% falls within the top ten clones.

This record belongs to a study of early T cells in non-severe SARS-CoV-2 infection (dated by TCRdb to the early 2020s). Background for the entire study: Bulk RNA from unsorted whole blood was used for TCR sequencing, so alpha and beta chains could not be paired. Overall study outcomes, separate from this receptor: VDJdb matching was skewed toward anti-spike CD8 responses, so virus-specific expansions were likely underestimated and private and CD4 specificities were missed.

Set within a cohort of healthcare workers in London, UK, this nested case-control study involved weekly PCR testing of nasopharyngeal swabs along with blood sampling. Healthcare workers were enrolled in the week of the UK lockdown, from 23 to 31 March 2020, and were followed every week for up to roughly 15 weeks. Sample: whole blood. This receptor chain uses TRBV11-2 and TRBJ2-7; the D gene cannot be resolved reliably. This TCR came from an adult who was a healthcare worker with PCR-confirmed SARS-CoV-2 infection or an uninfected control (not recorded which). The DNA sequence is TGTGCCAGCGGCCACCGGACCTACGAGCAGTACTTC. Its protein product is CASGHRTYEQYF.